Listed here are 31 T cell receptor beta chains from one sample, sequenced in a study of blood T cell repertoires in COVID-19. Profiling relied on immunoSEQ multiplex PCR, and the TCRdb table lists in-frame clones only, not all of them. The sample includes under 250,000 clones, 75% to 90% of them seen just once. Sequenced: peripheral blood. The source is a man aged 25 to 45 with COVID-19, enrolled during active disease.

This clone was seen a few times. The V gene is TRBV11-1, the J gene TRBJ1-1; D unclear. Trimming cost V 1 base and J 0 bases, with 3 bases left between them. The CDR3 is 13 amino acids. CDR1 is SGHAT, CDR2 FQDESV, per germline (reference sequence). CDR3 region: CASSLVMNTEAFF. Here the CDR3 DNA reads TGTGCCAGCAGCTTAGTTATGAACACTGAAGCTTTCTTT.

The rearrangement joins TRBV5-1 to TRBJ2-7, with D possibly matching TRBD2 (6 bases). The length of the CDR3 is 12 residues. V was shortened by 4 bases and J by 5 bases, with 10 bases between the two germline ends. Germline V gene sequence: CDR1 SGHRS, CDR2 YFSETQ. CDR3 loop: CASSRGYNEQYF. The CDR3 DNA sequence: TGCGCCAGCAGCCGGGGGTACAACGAGCAGTACTTC.

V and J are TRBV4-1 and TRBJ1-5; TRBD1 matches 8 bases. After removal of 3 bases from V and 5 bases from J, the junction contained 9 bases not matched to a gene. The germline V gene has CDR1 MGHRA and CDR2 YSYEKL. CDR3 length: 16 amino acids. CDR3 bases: TGCGCCAGCAGCCAGGGCAGGGGGCTCGGATATCAGCCCCAGCATTTT. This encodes CASSQGRGLGYQPQHF.

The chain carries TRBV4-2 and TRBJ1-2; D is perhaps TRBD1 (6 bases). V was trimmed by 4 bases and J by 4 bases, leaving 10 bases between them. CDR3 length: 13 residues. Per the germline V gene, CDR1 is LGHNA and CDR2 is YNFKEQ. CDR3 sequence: CASSPAGAYGYTF. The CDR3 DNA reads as TGTGCCAGCAGCCCAGCAGGGGCCTATGGCTACACCTTC.

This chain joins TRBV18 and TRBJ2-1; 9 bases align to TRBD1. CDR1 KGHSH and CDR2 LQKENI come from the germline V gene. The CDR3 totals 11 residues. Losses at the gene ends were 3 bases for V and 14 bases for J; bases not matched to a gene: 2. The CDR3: CASSPGQGEFF. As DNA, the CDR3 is TGTGCCAGCTCACCGGGACAGGGCGAGTTCTTC.

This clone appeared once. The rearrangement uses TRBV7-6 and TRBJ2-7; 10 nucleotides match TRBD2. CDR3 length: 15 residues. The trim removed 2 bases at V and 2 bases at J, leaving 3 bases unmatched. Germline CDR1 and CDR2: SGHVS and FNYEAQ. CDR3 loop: CASSLPAGGTYEQYF. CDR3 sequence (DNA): TGTGCCAGCAGCTTACCAGCGGGAGGGACCTACGAGCAGTACTTC.

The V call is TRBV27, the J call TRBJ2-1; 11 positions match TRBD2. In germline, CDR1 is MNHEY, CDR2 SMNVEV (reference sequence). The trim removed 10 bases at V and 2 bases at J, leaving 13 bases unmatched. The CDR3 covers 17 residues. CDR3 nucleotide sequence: TGTGCCACCTGGACCACACTAGCGGGAGCCACCTACAATGAGCAGTTCTTC. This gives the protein CATWTTLAGATYNEQFF.

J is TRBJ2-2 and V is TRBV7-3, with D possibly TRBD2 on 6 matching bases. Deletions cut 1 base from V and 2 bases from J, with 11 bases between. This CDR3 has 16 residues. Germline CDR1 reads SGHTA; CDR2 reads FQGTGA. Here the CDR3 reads CASSLRDAGNTGELFF. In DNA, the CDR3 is TGTGCCAGCAGCTTAAGGGACGCGGGAAACACCGGGGAGCTGTTTTTT.

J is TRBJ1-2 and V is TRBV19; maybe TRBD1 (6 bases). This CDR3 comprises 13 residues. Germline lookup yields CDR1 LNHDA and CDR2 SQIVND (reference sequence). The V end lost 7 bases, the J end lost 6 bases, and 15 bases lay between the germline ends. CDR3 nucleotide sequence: TGTGCCAGTAACCTAGGACAGCCCCATGGCTACACCTTC. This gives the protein CASNLGQPHGYTF. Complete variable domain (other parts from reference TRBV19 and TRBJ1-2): DGGITQSPKYLFRKEGQNVTLSCEQNLNHDAMYWYRQDPGQGLRLIYYSQIVNDFQKGDIAEGYSVSREKKESFPLTVTSAQKNPTAFYLCASNLGQPHGYTFGSGTRLTVV.

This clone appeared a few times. The CDR3 nucleotides are TGTGCCACCAGCAGGGCCAGGGGACCCCCTACTTACGAGCAGTACTTC. Its protein is CATSRARGPPTYEQYF. V usage is TRBV15 and J usage is TRBJ2-7, with D perhaps matching TRBD1 (6 bases). CDR3 length: 16 amino acids. The germline V gene has CDR1 LNHNV and CDR2 YYDKDF (reference sequence). Trimming stripped 3 bases from V and 4 bases from J, with 19 bases between.

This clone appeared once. CDR3 residues: CASRLRTASADTQYF. CDR3 nucleotides: TGTGCCAGCAGGTTGAGGACAGCTAGTGCAGATACGCAGTATTTT. This chain joins TRBV11-2 and TRBJ2-3, with D possibly being TRBD1 (6 bases). The CDR3 extends over 15 amino acids. CDR1 SGHAT and CDR2 FQNNGV come from the germline V gene. The ends were cut back, 6 bases at V and 4 bases at J, with 17 bases in the middle.

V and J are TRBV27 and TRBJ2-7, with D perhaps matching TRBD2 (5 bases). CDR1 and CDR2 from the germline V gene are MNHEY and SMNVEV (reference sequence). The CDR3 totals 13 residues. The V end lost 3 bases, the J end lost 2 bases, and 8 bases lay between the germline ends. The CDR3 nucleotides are TGTGCCAGCAGTTTTAGGGAGACCTACGAGCAGTACTTC. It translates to CASSFRETYEQYF.

The DNA of the CDR3 is TGTGCCAGTAGACCCGGACAGGCTAATAATGAAAAACTGTTTTTT. Its protein is CASRPGQANNEKLFF. The chain is built from TRBV19 and TRBJ1-4; 7 bases are shared with TRBD1. Germline loops: CDR1 LNHDA, CDR2 SQIVND (reference sequence). The J segment lost 4 bases and the V segment lost 6 bases, leaving 8 bases of the junction unmatched. This CDR3 comprises 15 residues.

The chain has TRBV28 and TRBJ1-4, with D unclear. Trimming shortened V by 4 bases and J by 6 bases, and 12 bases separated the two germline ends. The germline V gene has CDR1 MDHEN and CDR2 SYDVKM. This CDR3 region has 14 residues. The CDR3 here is CASSSATGYEKLFF. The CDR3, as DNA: TGTGCCAGCAGTTCCGCCACGGGTTATGAAAAACTGTTTTTT.

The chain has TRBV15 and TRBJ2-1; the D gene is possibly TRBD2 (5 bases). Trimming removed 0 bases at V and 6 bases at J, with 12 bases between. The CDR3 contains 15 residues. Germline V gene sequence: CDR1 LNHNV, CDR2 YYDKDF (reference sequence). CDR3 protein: CATSRDFGVSNEQFF. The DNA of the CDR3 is TGTGCCACCAGCAGAGATTTCGGGGTTAGCAATGAGCAGTTCTTC. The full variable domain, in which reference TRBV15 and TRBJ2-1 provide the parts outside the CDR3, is DAMVIQNPRYQVTQFGKPVTLSCSQTLNHNVMYWYQQKSSQAPKLLFHYYDKDFNNEADTPDNFQSRRPNTSFCFLDIRSPGLGDTAMYLCATSRDFGVSNEQFFGPGTRLTVL.

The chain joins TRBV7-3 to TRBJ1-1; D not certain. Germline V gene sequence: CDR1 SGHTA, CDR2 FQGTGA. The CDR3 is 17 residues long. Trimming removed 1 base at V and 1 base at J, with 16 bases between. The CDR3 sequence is CASSLNPLPAGNTEAFF. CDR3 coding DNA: TGTGCCAGCAGCTTAAACCCCCTACCCGCGGGGAACACTGAAGCTTTCTTT.

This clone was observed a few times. CDR3: CASGHGTTNEQFF. The CDR3 DNA is TGTGCTAGTGGACATGGGACAACCAATGAGCAGTTCTTC. V gene TRBV12-5 combines with J gene TRBJ2-1; a possible D gene is TRBD1 (6 bases). The CDR3 is 13 residues long. The germline V and J ends were trimmed by 6 bases and 6 bases, with 12 bases remaining between them. From germline, CDR1 is LGHNT and CDR2 FRNRAP.

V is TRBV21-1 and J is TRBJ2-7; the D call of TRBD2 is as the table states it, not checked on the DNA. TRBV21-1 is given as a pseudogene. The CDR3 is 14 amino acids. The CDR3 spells CASSRLAGGYEQYF. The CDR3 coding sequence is TGTGCCAGCAGCAGACTAGCGGGAGGCTACGAGCAGTACTTC.

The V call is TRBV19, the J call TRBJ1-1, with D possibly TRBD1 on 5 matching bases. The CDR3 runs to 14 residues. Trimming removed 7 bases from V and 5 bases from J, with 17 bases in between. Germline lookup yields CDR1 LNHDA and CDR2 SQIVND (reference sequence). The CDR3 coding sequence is TGTGCCAGTAAACCACTCCAGGGTTGGACTGAAGCTTTCTTT. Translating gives CASKPLQGWTEAFF.

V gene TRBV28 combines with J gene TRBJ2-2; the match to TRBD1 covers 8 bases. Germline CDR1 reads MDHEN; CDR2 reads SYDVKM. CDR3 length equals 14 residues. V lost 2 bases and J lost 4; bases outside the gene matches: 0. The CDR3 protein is CASSLGQGTGELFF. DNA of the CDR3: TGTGCCAGCAGTTTAGGACAGGGCACCGGGGAGCTGTTTTTT. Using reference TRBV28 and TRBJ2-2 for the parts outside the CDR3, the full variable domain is DVKVTQSSRYLVKRTGEKVFLECVQDMDHENMFWYRQDPGLGLRLIYFSYDVKMKEKGDIPEGYSVSREKKERFSLILESASTNQTSMYLCASSLGQGTGELFFGEGSRLTVL.

CDR3 sequence reads: CSVVGLGVETNYGYTF. The CDR3, as DNA: TGCAGCGTTGTAGGACTAGGTGTAGAAACTAACTATGGCTACACCTTC. The chain is built from TRBV29-1 and TRBJ1-2; D not resolved. This CDR3 is 16 amino acids long. CDR1 is SQVTM and CDR2 is ANQGSEA in the germline V gene. Between the trimmed V and J ends, which lost 4 bases and 0 bases, there was a span of 18 bases.

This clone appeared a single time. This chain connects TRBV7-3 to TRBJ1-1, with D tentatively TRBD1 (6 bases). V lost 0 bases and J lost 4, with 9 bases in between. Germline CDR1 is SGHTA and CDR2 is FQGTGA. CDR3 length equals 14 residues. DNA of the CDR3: TGTGCCAGCAGCTTAACAGGGGGTGGCACTGAAGCTTTCTTT. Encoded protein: CASSLTGGGTEAFF. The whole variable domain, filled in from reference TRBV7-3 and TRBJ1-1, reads GAGVSQTPSNKVTEKGKYVELRCDPISGHTALYWYRQSLGQGPEFLIYFQGTGAADDSGLPNDRFFAVRPEGSVSTLKIQRTERGDSAVYLCASSLTGGGTEAFFGQGTRLTVV.

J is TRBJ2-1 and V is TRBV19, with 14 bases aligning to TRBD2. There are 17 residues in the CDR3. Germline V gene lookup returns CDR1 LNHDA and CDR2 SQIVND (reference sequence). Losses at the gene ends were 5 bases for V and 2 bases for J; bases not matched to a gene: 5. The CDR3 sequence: CASSLPTSGGAYNEQFF. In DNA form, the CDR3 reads TGTGCCAGTAGTCTGCCGACTAGCGGGGGGGCCTACAATGAGCAGTTCTTC.

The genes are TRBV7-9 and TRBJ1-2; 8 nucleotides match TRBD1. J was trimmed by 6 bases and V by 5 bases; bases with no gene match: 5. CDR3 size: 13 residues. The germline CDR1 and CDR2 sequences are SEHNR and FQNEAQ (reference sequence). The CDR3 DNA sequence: TGTGCCAGCAGCCCCGGACAGGGTAATGGCTACACCTTC. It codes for CASSPGQGNGYTF. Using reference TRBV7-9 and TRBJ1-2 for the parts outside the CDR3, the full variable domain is DTGVSQNPRHKITKRGQNVTFRCDPISEHNRLYWYRQTLGQGPEFLTYFQNEAQLEKSRLLSDRFSAERPKGSFSTLEIQRTEQGDSAMYLCASSPGQGNGYTFGSGTRLTVV.

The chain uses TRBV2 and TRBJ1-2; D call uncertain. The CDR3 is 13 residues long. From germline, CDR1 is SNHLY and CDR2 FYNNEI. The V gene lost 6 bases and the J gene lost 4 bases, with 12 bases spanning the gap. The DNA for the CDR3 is TGTGCCAGCAGCCGGGGAAATACCTATGGCTACACCTTC. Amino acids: CASSRGNTYGYTF. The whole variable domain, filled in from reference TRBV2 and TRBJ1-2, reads EPEVTQTPSHQVTQMGQEVILRCVPISNHLYFYWYRQILGQKVEFLVSFYNNEISEKSEIFDDQFSVERPDGSNFTLKIRSTKLEDSAMYFCASSRGNTYGYTFGSGTRLTVV.

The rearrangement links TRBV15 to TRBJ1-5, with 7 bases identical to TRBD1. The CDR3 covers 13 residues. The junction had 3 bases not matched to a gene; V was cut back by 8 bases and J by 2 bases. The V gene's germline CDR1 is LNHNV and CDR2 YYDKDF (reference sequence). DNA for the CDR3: TGTGCCACCCAAGGACAGGGCAATCAGCCCCAGCATTTT. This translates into CATQGQGNQPQHF.

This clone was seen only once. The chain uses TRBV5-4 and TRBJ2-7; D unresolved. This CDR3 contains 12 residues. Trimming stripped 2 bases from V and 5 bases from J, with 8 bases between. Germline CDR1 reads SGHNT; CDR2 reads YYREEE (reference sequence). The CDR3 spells CASSFEEDEQYF. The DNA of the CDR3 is TGTGCCAGCAGCTTCGAAGAGGACGAGCAGTACTTC. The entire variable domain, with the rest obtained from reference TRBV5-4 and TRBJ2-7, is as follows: ETGVTQSPTHLIKTRGQQVTLRCSSQSGHNTVSWYQQALGQGPQFIFQYYREEENGRGNFPPRFSGLQFPNYSSELNVNALELDDSALYLCASSFEEDEQYFGPGTRLTVT.

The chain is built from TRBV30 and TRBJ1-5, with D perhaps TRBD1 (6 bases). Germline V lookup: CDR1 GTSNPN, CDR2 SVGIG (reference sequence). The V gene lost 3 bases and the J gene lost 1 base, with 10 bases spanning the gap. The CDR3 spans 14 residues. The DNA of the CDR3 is TGTGCCTGGAGGAACAGGGCGAGCAATCAGCCCCAGCATTTT. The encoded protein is CAWRNRASNQPQHF.

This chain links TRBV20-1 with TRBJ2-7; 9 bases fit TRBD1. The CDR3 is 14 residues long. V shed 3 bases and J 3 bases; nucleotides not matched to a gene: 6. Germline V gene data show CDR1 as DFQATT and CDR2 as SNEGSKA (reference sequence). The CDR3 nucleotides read TGCAGTGCTAGTCACAGGGGGCTGAACTACGAGCAGTACTTC. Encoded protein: CSASHRGLNYEQYF.

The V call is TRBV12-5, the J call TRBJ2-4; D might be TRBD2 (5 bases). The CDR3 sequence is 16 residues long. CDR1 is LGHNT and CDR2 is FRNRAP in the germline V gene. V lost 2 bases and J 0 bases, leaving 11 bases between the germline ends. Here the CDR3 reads CASGLRAVLAKNIQYF. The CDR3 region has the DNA TGTGCTAGTGGTTTGAGAGCGGTTCTAGCCAAAAACATTCAGTACTTC.

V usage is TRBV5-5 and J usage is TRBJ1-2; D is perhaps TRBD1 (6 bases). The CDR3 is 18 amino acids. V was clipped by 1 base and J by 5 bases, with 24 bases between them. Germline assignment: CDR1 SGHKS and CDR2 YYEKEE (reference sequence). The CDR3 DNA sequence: TGTGCCAGCAGCTTGTTCTCGCTTACAGGGTCCTTAGGATATGGCTACACCTTC. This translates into CASSLFSLTGSLGYGYTF.